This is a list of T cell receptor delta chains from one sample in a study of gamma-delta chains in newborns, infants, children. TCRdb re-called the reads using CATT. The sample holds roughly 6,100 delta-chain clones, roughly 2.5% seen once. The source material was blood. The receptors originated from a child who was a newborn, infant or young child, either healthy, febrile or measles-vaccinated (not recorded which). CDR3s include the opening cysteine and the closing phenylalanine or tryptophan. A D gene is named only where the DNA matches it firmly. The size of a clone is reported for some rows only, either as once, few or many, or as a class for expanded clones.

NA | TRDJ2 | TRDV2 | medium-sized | TGTGCCTGTGACACAGTGGGGGCCCTGACAGCACAACTCTTCTTT | CACDTVGALTAQLFF
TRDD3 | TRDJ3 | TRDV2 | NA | TGTGCCTGTGACACTCTCCGGTTACTGGGGGACAGCTCCTGGGACACCCGACAAATGTTTTTC | CACDTLRLLGDSSWDTRQMFF
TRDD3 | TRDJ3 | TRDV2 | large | TGTGCCTGTGACACTGGGGGATACAGCTCCTGGGACACCCGACAGATGTTTTTC | CACDTGGYSSWDTRQMFF
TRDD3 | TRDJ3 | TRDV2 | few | TGTGCCTGTGACAAAGTACTGGGGGATACGCTCAGCTCCTGGGACACCCGACAGATGTTTTTC | CACDKVLGDTLSSWDTRQMFF
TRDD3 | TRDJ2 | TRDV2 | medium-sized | TGTGCCTGTGACACCGTACTGGGGGATCTCGCTTTGACAGCACAACTCTTCTTT | CACDTVLGDLALTAQLFF
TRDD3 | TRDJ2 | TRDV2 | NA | TGTGCCTGTGACCCCTTAGGGGGGGGATACGCAACACAACTCTTCTTT | CACDPLGGGYATQLFF
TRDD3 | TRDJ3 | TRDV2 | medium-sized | TGTGCCTGTGACGTACTGGGGTCAAGCTCCTGGGACACCCGACAGATGTTTTTC | CACDVLGSSSWDTRQMFF
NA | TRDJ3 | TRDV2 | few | TGTGCCTGTGACACTCCCTCCCCCGGCTCCTGGGACACCCGACAGATGTTTTTC | CACDTPSPGSWDTRQMFF
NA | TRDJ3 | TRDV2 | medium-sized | TGTGCCTGTGACACCGCGATGGGGGCCTCCTGGGACACCCGACAGATGTTTTTC | CACDTAMGASWDTRQMFF
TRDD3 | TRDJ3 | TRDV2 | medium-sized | TGTGCCTGTGACACCGTTCTGGGGGATCCGGACACCCGACAGATGTTTTTC | CACDTVLGDPDTRQMFF
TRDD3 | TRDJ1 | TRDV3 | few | TGTGCCTTTAGGTGGGGGATACGCCGGGAGACCGATAAACTCATCTTT | CAFRWGIRRETDKLIF
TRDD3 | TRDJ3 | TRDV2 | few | TGTGCCTGTGACAAAGTACTGGGGGATCCGAGCTCCTGGGACACCCGACAGATGTTTTTC | CACDKVLGDPSSWDTRQMFF
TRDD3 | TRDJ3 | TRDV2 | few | TGTGCCTGTGACACCGTCGGGGGATCGAGTTGGGACACCCGACAGATGTTTTTC | CACDTVGGSSWDTRQMFF
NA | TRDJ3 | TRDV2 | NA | TGTGCCTGTGACACCGTGGTACTGCGGAGCTCCTGGGACACCCGACAGATGTTTTTC | CACDTVVLRSSWDTRQMFF
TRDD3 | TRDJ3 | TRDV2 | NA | TGTGCCTGTGACACCGTACTGGGGGAACCGAGCTCCTGGGACACCCGACAGATGTTTTTC | CACDTVLGEPSSWDTRQMFF
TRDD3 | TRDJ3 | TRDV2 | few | TGTGCCTGCGACACTACTGGGGGATCCTGGGACACCCGACAGATGTTTTTC | CACDTTGGSWDTRQMFF